This TCR beta chain was profiled in a study of T cells in Graves' hyperthyroidism and ophthalmopathy. The study's findings and limits: The model made its ophthalmopathy prediction, and onset followed a median 6.5 months later. Appearing also in blood were most of the thyroid clonotypes expanded above 0.001.

TCR beta CDR3 region amplification was performed from RNA transcripts. HTBI primers drove first-round RT-PCR of the TCR CDR3. TCRdb re-derived calls from the multiplex PCR reads in MiXCR, one entry per CDR3 protein. The table has hundreds of thousands of distinct CDR3 sequences, about a sixth seen once; the top ten hold around 4%. This clonotype was seen ten or more times. Its antigen is currently unknown. It was considered stable Graves' hyperthyroidism when ophthalmopathy did not progress within 18 months. With a duration under 2 months, the hyperthyroidism was newly diagnosed in patients aged 18 to 65. Germline CDR1 reads SGHRS; CDR2 reads YFSETQ. V was cut by 3 bases and J by 4 bases, with 11 bases left in between. The CDR3 runs to 13 residues.

This TCR came from a woman in her 30s with Graves' hyperthyroidism. The chain carries TRBV5-1 and TRBJ2-7, with a possible D match to TRBD2 (5 bases). The specimen was blood. The CDR3 nucleotides read TGCGCCAGCAGCTCGGGGTCAAAATACGAGCAGTACTTC. It translates to CASSSGSKYEQYF. The whole variable domain, remainder taken from reference TRBV5-1 and TRBJ2-7, is KAGVTQTPRYLIKTRGQQVTLSCSPISGHRSVSWYQQTPGQGLQFLFEYFSETQRNKGNFPGRFSGRQFSNSRSEMNVSTLELGDSALYLCASSSGSKYEQYFGPGTRLTVT.